A selection of T cell receptor beta chains follows, all from one sample in a study of T cells after yellow fever vaccination. MiXCR, run by TCRdb on the 5' RACE reads, gives a single entry per CDR3 protein. The data show some 350,000 distinct CDR3 sequences, 6.2% seen once. Sequenced here: PBMCs, sampled 5 days after the yellow fever booster vaccination. The origin of the receptors is a man under 40 who received the YFV17D yellow fever vaccine. CDR3s leave out the opening cysteine and the closing phenylalanine or tryptophan. D genes are given only for firm matches.

j_call: TRBJ2-7
d_call: TRBD2
v_call: TRBV20-1
cdr3_aa: SARPGGFYEQY

j_call: TRBJ2-3
d_call: -
v_call: TRBV14
cdr3_aa: ASSHLSGGTQY

j_call: TRBJ2-5
d_call: TRBD2
v_call: TRBV6-2/TRBV6-3
cdr3_aa: ASSSRLASQETQY

j_call: TRBJ2-5
d_call: TRBD2
v_call: TRBV12-3/TRBV12-4
cdr3_aa: ASSFSGGRHETQY

j_call: TRBJ2-5
d_call: TRBD2
v_call: TRBV5-1
cdr3_aa: ASSILAAQGETQY

j_call: TRBJ2-3
d_call: TRBD2
v_call: TRBV5-1
cdr3_aa: ASSAGLAGGTDTQY

j_call: TRBJ2-5
d_call: -
v_call: TRBV29-1
cdr3_aa: SVEGLPQETQY

j_call: TRBJ1-3
d_call: TRBD1
v_call: TRBV6-5
cdr3_aa: ASRTRQGVDGNTIY

j_call: TRBJ1-5
d_call: TRBD1
v_call: TRBV6-2/TRBV6-3
cdr3_aa: ASGTVLSNQPQH

j_call: TRBJ2-3
d_call: -
v_call: TRBV7-3
cdr3_aa: ASRVAVTAPSASSTDTQY

j_call: TRBJ1-5
d_call: -
v_call: TRBV2
cdr3_aa: ASDVGRPQPQH

j_call: TRBJ2-7
d_call: -
v_call: TRBV19
cdr3_aa: ASRSDYYEQY

j_call: TRBJ2-7
d_call: TRBD2
v_call: TRBV7-9
cdr3_aa: ASSLLAGSSYEQY

j_call: TRBJ1-1
d_call: -
v_call: TRBV5-1
cdr3_aa: ASSVQGGTEAF

j_call: TRBJ2-5
d_call: -
v_call: TRBV5-4
cdr3_aa: ASSLGSVGETQY

j_call: TRBJ2-7
d_call: TRBD2
v_call: TRBV14
cdr3_aa: ASSQTVAGGPNWEQY

j_call: TRBJ2-1
d_call: -
v_call: TRBV11-2
cdr3_aa: ASSPERGLGGDFGNEQF

j_call: TRBJ1-3
d_call: TRBD1
v_call: TRBV29-1
cdr3_aa: SAGTGGLGNTIY

j_call: TRBJ2-1
d_call: -
v_call: TRBV6-5
cdr3_aa: ANSGAVEQF

j_call: TRBJ2-1
d_call: TRBD2
v_call: TRBV6-5
cdr3_aa: ASSYTSGNEQF

j_call: TRBJ2-4
d_call: -
v_call: TRBV20-1
cdr3_aa: SARDPGPSRAKNIQY

j_call: TRBJ2-2
d_call: -
v_call: TRBV4-2
cdr3_aa: ASSPGSRTNKNTGELF

j_call: TRBJ1-5
d_call: -
v_call: TRBV7-2
cdr3_aa: ASSFIAWPHQPQH

j_call: TRBJ1-5
d_call: TRBD1
v_call: TRBV5-5
cdr3_aa: ASSGGTGESNQPQH

j_call: TRBJ2-7
d_call: -
v_call: TRBV5-1
cdr3_aa: ASMGNYPAYEQY

j_call: TRBJ1-1
d_call: TRBD1
v_call: TRBV20-1
cdr3_aa: SARTGRRDTEAF

j_call: TRBJ1-5
d_call: TRBD1
v_call: TRBV20-1
cdr3_aa: SALKGASNQPQH

j_call: TRBJ2-5
d_call: TRBD1
v_call: TRBV20-1
cdr3_aa: SASRQGLQETQY

j_call: TRBJ2-5
d_call: -
v_call: TRBV4-3
cdr3_aa: ASSQDEGLWETQY

j_call: TRBJ2-7
d_call: -
v_call: TRBV4-2
cdr3_aa: ASSQDPRFAERPVSYEQY

j_call: TRBJ2-3
d_call: -
v_call: TRBV20-1
cdr3_aa: RVVGSGDTQY

j_call: TRBJ2-1
d_call: -
v_call: TRBV7-2
cdr3_aa: ASSLGGGVEF

j_call: TRBJ2-7
d_call: -
v_call: TRBV20-1
cdr3_aa: SASVVGTYEQY

j_call: TRBJ2-7
d_call: TRBD1
v_call: TRBV4-2
cdr3_aa: ASSQDATGGTGEQY

j_call: TRBJ2-3
d_call: -
v_call: TRBV7-6
cdr3_aa: ASSLVGPFSGNTDTQY

j_call: TRBJ2-3
d_call: TRBD1
v_call: TRBV6-2/TRBV6-3
cdr3_aa: ASSYPWGWTGEFTDTQY

j_call: TRBJ2-1
d_call: -
v_call: TRBV9
cdr3_aa: ASSVDPVSDNEQF

j_call: TRBJ2-3
d_call: -
v_call: TRBV6-5
cdr3_aa: ASSYSGLSTDTQY

j_call: TRBJ1-6
d_call: -
v_call: TRBV2
cdr3_aa: ASALGGGNSPLH

j_call: TRBJ2-2
d_call: -
v_call: TRBV5-1
cdr3_aa: ASSSKGSGELF

j_call: TRBJ2-7
d_call: -
v_call: TRBV7-2
cdr3_aa: ASSLGRVGSEQY

j_call: TRBJ2-2
d_call: -
v_call: TRBV29-1
cdr3_aa: SVASLENTGELF

j_call: TRBJ2-1
d_call: -
v_call: TRBV24-1
cdr3_aa: ATSEAKEGEQF

j_call: TRBJ2-5
d_call: -
v_call: TRBV5-1
cdr3_aa: ASSVHGETQY

j_call: TRBJ2-7
d_call: TRBD1
v_call: TRBV6-1
cdr3_aa: ASRGQSVEAQYEQY

j_call: TRBJ1-1
d_call: -
v_call: TRBV12-3/TRBV12-4
cdr3_aa: ASSFSDRMNTEAF

j_call: TRBJ1-2
d_call: -
v_call: TRBV20-1
cdr3_aa: SAREVSTPNYGYT

j_call: TRBJ2-1
d_call: -
v_call: TRBV6-6
cdr3_aa: ASSYSGAGEQF

j_call: TRBJ2-7
d_call: TRBD1
v_call: TRBV7-3
cdr3_aa: ASSADRRREQY

j_call: TRBJ2-7
d_call: -
v_call: TRBV12-3/TRBV12-4
cdr3_aa: ASSLRLSSSTLYEQY

j_call: TRBJ2-5
d_call: TRBD1
v_call: TRBV6-5
cdr3_aa: ASSYPGQKETQY

j_call: TRBJ2-1
d_call: -
v_call: TRBV20-1
cdr3_aa: SARPGGKGASNP

j_call: TRBJ2-7
d_call: -
v_call: TRBV2
cdr3_aa: ASRDAGEEEQY

j_call: TRBJ2-3
d_call: -
v_call: TRBV29-1
cdr3_aa: SVEDTGTTDTQY

j_call: TRBJ2-3
d_call: -
v_call: TRBV3-1
cdr3_aa: ASSQGGPNTDTQY

j_call: TRBJ2-6
d_call: TRBD1
v_call: TRBV5-5
cdr3_aa: ASSLRGQHSGANVLT

j_call: TRBJ2-7
d_call: TRBD1
v_call: TRBV27
cdr3_aa: ASSLDGQGHGEQY

j_call: TRBJ1-2
d_call: -
v_call: TRBV20-1
cdr3_aa: SATTANYGYT